A single sample gave rise to the 32 T cell receptor beta chains below, sequenced in a study of somatic mutations in cytotoxic T cells in rheumatoid arthritis. Using immunoSEQ multiplex PCR, the repertoire was profiled, and TCRdb retains in-frame clones only, with some absent. This table holds several thousand clones, roughly 71% found once. The sequencing sample was made of CD8+ T cells sorted from blood. These receptors came from an adult with rheumatoid arthritis.

This clone is a singleton in its sample. The chain couples TRBV2 to TRBJ2-3; 8 nucleotides align to TRBD1. This CDR3 is built from 15 residues. J was trimmed by 2 bases and V by 8 bases; bases with no gene match: 9. The germline V gene encodes CDR1 SNHLY and CDR2 FYNNEI. CDR3: CASGATGVVTDTQYF. DNA for the CDR3: TGTGCCAGCGGAGCGACAGGGGTAGTCACAGATACGCAGTATTTT.

This chain joins TRBV30 and TRBJ2-5; maybe TRBD1 (5 bases). Per the germline V gene, CDR1 is GTSNPN and CDR2 is SVGIG (reference sequence). The length of the CDR3 is 16 residues. Deletions cut 0 bases from V and 0 bases from J, with 14 bases between. The CDR3 here is CAWSVPITGHQETQYF. In DNA, the CDR3 is TGTGCCTGGAGTGTCCCTATTACAGGACACCAAGAGACCCAGTACTTC.

The CDR3, as DNA: TGTGCCAGCAGCTTCGCGGGGTTAAACAATGAGCAGTTCTTC. It translates to CASSFAGLNNEQFF. This chain connects TRBV11-3 to TRBJ2-1, with TRBD2 as a possible D gene (6 bases). The CDR3 covers 14 residues. With 3 bases removed from V and 5 bases from J, the gap between germline ends came to 11 bases. CDR1 SGHNT and CDR2 YENEEA come from the germline V gene.

This sequence joins TRBV14 and TRBJ2-3; D possibly matches TRBD1 or TRBD2 (5 bases each). The CDR3 has 15 residues. The germline V gene has CDR1 SGHDN and CDR2 FVKESK. The ends were cut back, 1 base at V and 3 bases at J, with 11 bases in the middle. The CDR3 DNA reads TGTGCCAGCAGCCAAGTAGGGGACGTGACAGATACGCAGTATTTT. This translates into CASSQVGDVTDTQYF.

V usage is TRBV7-8 and J usage is TRBJ2-7; the D is unclear. The V gene lost 5 bases and the J gene lost 2 bases, with 13 bases spanning the gap. From germline, CDR1 is SGHVS and CDR2 FQNEAQ. The CDR3 is made up of 14 amino acids. CDR3 protein: CASSPLIGPYEQYF. DNA of the CDR3: TGTGCCAGCAGCCCTCTGATCGGCCCCTACGAGCAGTACTTC.

CDR3 sequence reads: CASSLRGLAGVTTDTQYF. The CDR3 coding sequence is TGTGCCAGCAGCTTAAGGGGACTAGCGGGGGTTACCACAGATACGCAGTATTTT. This rearrangement joins TRBV7-3 to TRBJ2-3; 14 positions agree with TRBD2. CDR1 SGHTA and CDR2 FQGTGA come from the germline V gene. The V segment lost 1 base and the J segment 2 bases; nucleotides outside the gene matches: 5. The CDR3 is 18 amino acids.

This chain links TRBV18 with TRBJ1-1; TRBD1 might be the D (5 bases). Per germline, CDR1 KGHSH and CDR2 LQKENI. The CDR3 consists of 16 residues. V was trimmed by 5 bases and J by 1 base, leaving 17 bases between them. For the CDR3, the DNA is TGTGCCAGCTCATCAGGGATACCATCTTGGAACACTGAAGCTTTCTTT. This translates into CASSSGIPSWNTEAFF.

The chain links TRBV28 to TRBJ2-7, with D possibly being TRBD1 (5 bases). The V and J ends lost 6 bases and 3 bases respectively, with 18 bases between them. Per germline, CDR1 MDHEN and CDR2 SYDVKM. The CDR3 totals 15 residues. In DNA, the CDR3 is TGTGCCAGCAGGATGACAGACCAAACACTCTACGAGCAGTACTTC. It is translated as CASRMTDQTLYEQYF.

The V and J genes are TRBV7-8 and TRBJ2-5; D tentatively fits TRBD1 or TRBD2 (5 bases each). Germline CDR1 SGHVS, CDR2 FQNEAQ. V was pared by 2 bases and J by 7 bases, with 14 bases between. The length of the CDR3 is 14 residues. The CDR3 region has the DNA TGTGCCAGCAGCTTAAAAAGCGGTCAGGGGACCCAGTACTTC. It specifies CASSLKSGQGTQYF.

V is TRBV30 and J is TRBJ1-2, with a weak D call TRBD1 (5 bases). The V gene's germline CDR1 is GTSNPN and CDR2 SVGIG (reference sequence). Trimming pared 1 base from V and 3 bases from J, leaving 12 bases between. This CDR3 region has 14 residues. The CDR3 sequence is CAWSAVGRDYGYTF. CDR3 nucleotide sequence: TGTGCCTGGAGTGCCGTGGGGCGAGACTATGGCTACACCTTC.

The V and J genes are TRBV5-6 and TRBJ1-1, with D hard to call. V was trimmed by 2 bases and J by 0 bases, leaving 5 bases between them. From germline, CDR1 is SGHDT and CDR2 YYEEEE. The CDR3 consists of 13 residues. The CDR3 protein is CASSFNMNTEAFF. In DNA form, the CDR3 reads TGTGCCAGCAGCTTTAATATGAACACTGAAGCTTTCTTT.

The V and J genes are TRBV7-2 and TRBJ2-2, with D uncertain. The CDR3 loop spans 14 amino acids. V dropped 5 bases and J dropped 1 base, with 8 bases sitting between them. Germline CDR1 and CDR2: SGHTA and FQGNSA. CDR3 sequence (DNA): TGTGCCAGCAGCCCTAACAGGAACACCGGGGAGCTGTTTTTT. It codes for CASSPNRNTGELFF. Full variable domain (outside the CDR3, taken from reference TRBV7-2 and TRBJ2-2): GAGVSQSPSNKVTEKGKDVELRCDPISGHTALYWYRQSLGQGLEFLIYFQGNSAPDKSGLPSDRFSAERTGGSVSTLTIQRTQQEDSAVYLCASSPNRNTGELFFGEGSRLTVL.

This chain connects TRBV21-1 to TRBJ2-1; the table assigns TRBD1, which was not confirmed against the DNA. TRBV21-1 is labeled a pseudogene. The CDR3 is 14 amino acids. The CDR3, as DNA: TGTGCCAGCAGCCCCCAGGGGGCGCCGGGGGAGCAGTTCTTC. Amino acid sequence: CASSPQGAPGEQFF.

This chain links TRBV5-5 with TRBJ2-3; 11 bases are shared with TRBD2. V trimming: 3 bases; J trimming: 3 bases; junction bases outside the gene matches: 15. The CDR3 is 19 residues long. Germline V gives CDR1 SGHKS, CDR2 YYEKEE (reference sequence). This chain's CDR3 is CASSSTFSSTSGETDTQYF. For the CDR3, the DNA is TGTGCCAGCAGCTCCACTTTTTCCTCGACTAGCGGGGAAACAGATACGCAGTATTTT.

The rearrangement links TRBV28 to TRBJ1-3; D not resolved. This CDR3 has 12 amino acids. Germline values: CDR1 MDHEN, CDR2 SYDVKM. The V gene lost 3 bases and the J gene lost 4 bases, with 4 bases spanning the gap. Here the CDR3 DNA reads TGTGCCAGCAGTTTTCGAGGAAACACCATATATTTT. Translating gives CASSFRGNTIYF.

This chain connects TRBV6-6 to TRBJ1-5; 8 nucleotides line up with TRBD1. The CDR3 is made up of 16 amino acids. Looked up from germline, CDR1 is MNHNY and CDR2 is SVGAGI (reference sequence). The J segment lost 0 bases and the V segment lost 6 bases, leaving 7 bases of the junction unmatched. CDR3 region: CASSGGQAFSNQPQHF. The CDR3 DNA follows: TGTGCCAGCAGCGGGGGACAGGCGTTTAGCAATCAGCCCCAGCATTTT.

V gene TRBV29-1 combines with J gene TRBJ2-7; D gene unclear. Germline V gives CDR1 SQVTM, CDR2 ANQGSEA. V was clipped by 6 bases and J by 4 bases, with 7 bases between them. This CDR3 region has 10 residues. Written as DNA, the CDR3 is TGCAGCGTCAAAGGGTACGAGCAGTACTTC. This translates into CSVKGYEQYF.

The genes are TRBV6-4 and TRBJ2-5, with 12 bases lining up with TRBD2. Germline loops: CDR1 MRHNA, CDR2 SNTAGT. The CDR3 extends over 16 amino acids. V gave up 6 bases and J gave up 0 bases; unmatched junction bases: 5. The CDR3 nucleotides read TGTGCCAGCAGCCATTGGACTAGCGGGAACCAAGAGACCCAGTACTTC. It encodes CASSHWTSGNQETQYF.

This clone occurred once. The chain employs TRBV7-3 and TRBJ2-3, with 7 bases that match TRBD1. The CDR3 runs to 18 residues. V dropped 5 bases and J dropped 0; count of bases not matched to a gene: 14. Per the germline V gene, CDR1 is SGHTA and CDR2 is FQGTGA. The CDR3 sequence is CASSNYQTGDGSTDTQYF. The DNA for the CDR3 is TGTGCCAGCAGCAATTATCAAACAGGGGACGGTAGCACAGATACGCAGTATTTT. Using reference TRBV7-3 and TRBJ2-3 for the parts outside the CDR3, the full variable domain is GAGVSQTPSNKVTEKGKYVELRCDPISGHTALYWYRQSLGQGPEFLIYFQGTGAADDSGLPNDRFFAVRPEGSVSTLKIQRTERGDSAVYLCASSNYQTGDGSTDTQYFGPGTRLTVL.

This chain connects TRBV7-2 to TRBJ1-6; D is uncertain. CDR1 and CDR2 (germline): SGHTA, FQGNSA. V was clipped by 3 bases and J by 6 bases, with 6 bases between them. This CDR3 spans 13 amino acids. In DNA form, the CDR3 reads TGTGCCAGCAGCTTGGACCTTAATTCACCCCTCCACTTT. Protein product: CASSLDLNSPLHF. The entire variable domain, with the rest obtained from reference TRBV7-2 and TRBJ1-6, is as follows: GAGVSQSPSNKVTEKGKDVELRCDPISGHTALYWYRQSLGQGLEFLIYFQGNSAPDKSGLPSDRFSAERTGGSVSTLTIQRTQQEDSAVYLCASSLDLNSPLHFGNGTRLTVT.

This clone was detected a few times. This chain connects TRBV5-1 to TRBJ1-1, with D unresolved. Trimming left V 2 bases short and J 3 bases short, with 8 bases between. Germline V gene sequence: CDR1 SGHRS, CDR2 YFSETQ. The CDR3 length is 13 residues. CDR3 region: CASSFAGDTEAFF. As DNA, the CDR3 is TGCGCCAGCAGCTTTGCCGGGGACACTGAAGCTTTCTTT.

The chain couples TRBV7-8 to TRBJ1-1; D uncertain. The CDR3 spans 14 residues. The V gene's germline CDR1 is SGHVS and CDR2 FQNEAQ. V lost 1 base and J 3 bases, leaving 9 bases between the germline ends. The CDR3 protein is CASSLDLGYTEAFF. CDR3 DNA: TGTGCCAGCAGCTTAGATCTAGGGTACACTGAAGCTTTCTTT.

The chain recombines TRBV5-8 with TRBJ1-1; 11 positions agree with TRBD1. The J segment lost 1 base and the V segment lost 4 bases, leaving 3 bases of the junction unmatched. This CDR3 comprises 15 residues. Germline assignment: CDR1 SGHTS and CDR2 YDEGEE. CDR3 DNA sequence: TGTGCCAGCAGCCCAGGGACAGGGGGGAACACTGAAGCTTTCTTT. Protein sequence: CASSPGTGGNTEAFF.

The chain is built from TRBV4-3 and TRBJ1-4; no reliable D call. Trimming took 0 bases from V and 10 from J, leaving 9 bases between them. CDR1 and CDR2 from the germline V gene are LGHNA and YSLEER. The CDR3 runs to 13 residues. The CDR3 DNA reads as TGCGCCAGCAGCCAAGATTTGTCTGCAAAACTGTTTTTT. It codes for CASSQDLSAKLFF.

The chain is built from TRBV4-1 and TRBJ1-6, with D hard to call. The CDR3 is 16 amino acids. V was clipped by 2 bases and J by 9 bases, with 17 bases between them. Germline V gene data show CDR1 as MGHRA and CDR2 as YSYEKL. Here the CDR3 DNA reads TGCGCCAGCAGCCAAAAGTCGGGCTTCGAGGGTTCACCCCTCCACTTT. This gives the protein CASSQKSGFEGSPLHF.

The gene calls are TRBV28 and TRBJ1-2; no reliable D call. V dropped 8 bases and J dropped 3 bases, with 16 bases sitting between them. Germline V lookup: CDR1 MDHEN, CDR2 SYDVKM. The CDR3 has 14 amino acids. The CDR3 here is CASLNEGRDYGYTF. Written as DNA, the CDR3 is TGTGCCAGCCTAAACGAGGGAAGGGACTATGGCTACACCTTC.

This chain uses TRBV6-5 with TRBJ2-5, with a tentative D call TRBD1 (6 bases). The CDR3 is made up of 15 amino acids. Germline CDR1 reads MNHEY; CDR2 reads SVGAGI. With 1 base removed from V and 1 base from J, the gap between germline ends came to 10 bases. CDR3 region: CASSYFPTGQETQYF. DNA of the CDR3: TGTGCCAGCAGTTACTTCCCGACAGGCCAAGAGACCCAGTACTTC.

V usage is TRBV28 and J usage is TRBJ2-7, with D perhaps matching TRBD1 (7 bases). This CDR3 region has 15 residues. Germline CDR1 MDHEN, CDR2 SYDVKM. Trimming pared 7 bases from V and 6 bases from J, leaving 22 bases between. The CDR3 reads CASTDPSGGRVEQYF. For the CDR3, the DNA is TGTGCCAGCACCGATCCCTCAGGGGGGCGCGTCGAGCAGTACTTC.

V and J are TRBV11-2 and TRBJ2-6; weak D call: TRBD2 (7 bases). Germline lookup yields CDR1 SGHAT and CDR2 FQNNGV. V lost 0 bases and J 3 bases, leaving 12 bases between the germline ends. CDR3 length: 17 amino acids. The CDR3 bases are TGTGCCAGCAGCTTAGAAGAGGGGGGGCTTGGGGCCAACGTCCTGACTTTC. It codes for CASSLEEGGLGANVLTF.

The V call is TRBV4-3, the J call TRBJ1-2; D remains ambiguous. This CDR3 comprises 14 residues. Trimming stripped 1 base from V and 0 bases from J, with 6 bases between. CDR1 LGHNA and CDR2 YSLEER come from the germline V gene. Written as DNA, the CDR3 is TGCGCCAGCAGCCAAGCGGTGGCTAACTATGGCTACACCTTC. It specifies CASSQAVANYGYTF.

The V call is TRBV7-6, the J call TRBJ2-5; TRBD2 matches 10 bases. Losses at the gene ends were 5 bases for V and 1 base for J; bases not matched to a gene: 4. CDR3 length equals 15 residues. Germline CDR1 and CDR2: SGHVS and FNYEAQ. For the CDR3, the DNA is TGTGCCAGCAGCCGAAGACTAGCGGGCCAAGAGACCCAGTACTTC. This encodes CASSRRLAGQETQYF.

The rearrangement joins TRBV7-9 to TRBJ2-7, with D unresolved. V lost 5 bases to trimming and J lost 1 base, with 12 bases between them. The CDR3 sequence is 14 residues long. In germline, CDR1 is SEHNR, CDR2 FQNEAQ (reference sequence). Here the CDR3 reads CASSPPTRSYEQYF. The CDR3 DNA follows: TGTGCCAGCAGCCCACCAACCCGGTCCTACGAGCAGTACTTC.